This T cell receptor (beta chain) was observed in a study of OX40 agonist ivuxolimab in advanced cancers. Study-level background: Each dose-escalation patient presented with hepatocellular carcinoma, melanoma, renal cell or head and neck cancer. The eligibility criteria allowed prior anti-PD-1, anti-PD-L1 or anti-CTLA-4 therapy, and about 40% had some.

Profiled with immunoSEQ multiplex PCR; TCRdb holds only in-frame clones, not every one. The repertoire includes about 26,000 clones, roughly 79% of them detected once, and about 25% sits in the top ten. This clone was found once. Its antigen is not identified. Study results and limitations: Low normalized T-cell clonal expansion was also seen in some nonresponders. At 0.1 to 3.0 mg/kg and by week 6, clonal expansion occurred in CD4+ and CD8+ blood T cells.

V shed 3 bases, J shed 1 base, and the junction held 8 bases outside the gene matches. Germline V gives CDR1 SGDLS, CDR2 YYNGEE. The CDR3 loop spans 16 amino acids. The chain couples TRBV9 to TRBJ1-1; 8 nucleotides line up with TRBD1. The sample here was CD4+ or CD8+ T cells sorted from blood, taken in a trial of the OX40 agonist ivuxolimab. The clonotype originates from an adult with an advanced solid tumor such as melanoma, head and neck, liver or kidney cancer. The chain's CDR3 is CASSDDRGDPNTEAFF. The CDR3 DNA reads TGTGCCAGCAGCGACGACAGGGGAGATCCGAACACTGAAGCTTTCTTT.